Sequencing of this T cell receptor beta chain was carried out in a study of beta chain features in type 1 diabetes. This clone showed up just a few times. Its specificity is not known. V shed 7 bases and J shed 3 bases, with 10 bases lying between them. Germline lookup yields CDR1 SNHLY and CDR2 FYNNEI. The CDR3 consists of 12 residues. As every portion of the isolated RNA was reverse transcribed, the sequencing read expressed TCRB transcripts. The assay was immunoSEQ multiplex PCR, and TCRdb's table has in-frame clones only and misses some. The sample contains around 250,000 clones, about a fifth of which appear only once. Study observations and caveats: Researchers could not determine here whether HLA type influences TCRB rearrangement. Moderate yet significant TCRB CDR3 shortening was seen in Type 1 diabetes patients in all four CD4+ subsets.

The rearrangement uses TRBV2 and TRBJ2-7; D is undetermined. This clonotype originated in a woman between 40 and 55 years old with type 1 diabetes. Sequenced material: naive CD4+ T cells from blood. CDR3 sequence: CASKYAGYEQYF. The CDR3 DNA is TGTGCCAGCAAGTACGCCGGCTACGAGCAGTACTTC.